This TCR beta chain was recorded in a study of blood T cell repertoires in COVID-19. Looking at the study overall: In each case, the material was cDNA or gDNA derived from T cells, B-cell-depleted T cells, or PBMCs.

Assay used: immunoSEQ multiplex PCR; TCRdb lists only in-frame clones, some missing. Of under 45,000 clones in the sample, approximately 86% were seen once. V gave up 2 bases and J gave up 6 bases, with 17 bases separating them. The CDR3 length is 15 residues. Germline CDR1 reads MDHEN; CDR2 reads SYDVKM. This clone was found once. The clonotype comes from a man between 40 and 49 years old with active COVID-19. Sequencing was carried out using peripheral blood. The chain links TRBV28 to TRBJ2-7; D remains ambiguous. The CDR3 DNA is TGTGCCAGCAGTTTAATCTCCCTAGAGCGCGGCGAGCAGTACTTC. Protein product: CASSLISLERGEQYF.